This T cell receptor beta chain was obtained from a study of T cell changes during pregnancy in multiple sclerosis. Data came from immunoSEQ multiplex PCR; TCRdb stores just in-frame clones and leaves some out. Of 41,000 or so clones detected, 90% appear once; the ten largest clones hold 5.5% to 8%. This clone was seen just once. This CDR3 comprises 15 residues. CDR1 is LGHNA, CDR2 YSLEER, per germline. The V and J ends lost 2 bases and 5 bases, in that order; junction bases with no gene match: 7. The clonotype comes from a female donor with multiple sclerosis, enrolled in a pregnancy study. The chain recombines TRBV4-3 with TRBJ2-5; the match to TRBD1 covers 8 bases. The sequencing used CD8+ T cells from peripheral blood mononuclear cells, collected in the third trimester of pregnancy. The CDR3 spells CASSQSHTGGETQYF. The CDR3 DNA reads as TGCGCCAGCAGCCAAAGCCACACAGGGGGGGAGACCCAGTACTTC.